A single sample is the source of the 9 T cell receptor beta chains below, sequenced in a study of cytomegalovirus exposure and HLA in healthy donors. PCR employed 60 Vbeta and 13 Jbeta primers. The assay was immunoSEQ multiplex PCR, and TCRdb's table has in-frame clones only and misses some. Counted here are over 70,000 clones, 70% to 85% occurring once; the ten biggest clones make up roughly 3%. Sequenced material: PBMCs. These receptors originate from a man aged 45-60 years in good health and CMV-seropositive.

The genes are TRBV27 and TRBJ1-4; 7 bases match TRBD1. Germline V gene sequence: CDR1 MNHEY, CDR2 SMNVEV (reference sequence). This CDR3 region has 15 residues. Trimming removed 6 bases from V and 3 bases from J; junction bases left unmatched: 7. CDR3 protein: CASRRPGTANEKLFF. CDR3 coding DNA: TGTGCCAGCAGGCGTCCCGGGACAGCTAATGAAAAACTGTTTTTT.

This clone was seen only a few times. The J gene is TRBJ1-2, the V gene TRBV6-6; D is possibly TRBD1 (5 bases). The V gene's germline CDR1 is MNHNY and CDR2 SVGAGI (reference sequence). V was clipped by 0 bases and J by 7 bases, with 15 bases between them. CDR3 length: 15 residues. The CDR3: CASSYSLRVGSGYTF. In nucleotides, the CDR3 is TGTGCCAGCAGTTACTCTCTCAGGGTTGGAAGTGGCTACACCTTC.

This chain connects TRBV7-9 to TRBJ2-3; a weak D match, TRBD1 (5 bases). Germline V gene data show CDR1 as SEHNR and CDR2 as FQNEAQ (reference sequence). The V gene lost 5 bases and the J gene lost 1 base, with 13 bases spanning the gap. The CDR3 totals 15 residues. The CDR3, as DNA: TGTGCCAGCAGCAGTTACAGGAGCGGCACAGATACGCAGTATTTT. Protein sequence: CASSSYRSGTDTQYF.

This chain joins TRBV7-6 and TRBJ2-5; 10 nucleotides match TRBD2. CDR1 is SGHVS, CDR2 FNYEAQ, per germline. The CDR3 sequence is 16 residues long. After removal of 4 bases from V and 2 bases from J, the junction contained 7 bases not matched to a gene. Written as DNA, the CDR3 is TGTGCCAGCAGCTCGGTAGCGGGAGGTGGGCAAGAGACCCAGTACTTC. It yields the protein CASSSVAGGGQETQYF.

The genes are TRBV18 and TRBJ2-2; TRBD1 might be the D (6 bases). Germline V gene sequence: CDR1 KGHSH, CDR2 LQKENI. The CDR3 length is 16 residues. With 0 bases removed from V and 1 base from J, the gap between germline ends came to 9 bases. The CDR3 nucleotides are TGTGCCAGCTCACCACCGGGCAGGGGGAACACCGGGGAGCTGTTTTTT. Its translation is CASSPPGRGNTGELFF. Variable domain in full (rest from reference TRBV18 and TRBJ2-2): NAGVMQNPRHLVRRRGQEARLRCSPMKGHSHVYWYRQLPEEGLKFMVYLQKENIIDESGMPKERFSAEFPKEGPSILRIQQVVRGDSAAYFCASSPPGRGNTGELFFGEGSRLTVL.

V usage is TRBV2 and J usage is TRBJ2-1; 7 bases agree with TRBD1. The germline V gene encodes CDR1 SNHLY and CDR2 FYNNEI. V was clipped by 6 bases and J by 8 bases; unmatched bases: 22. The CDR3 has 18 amino acids. The CDR3 loop is CASSPRGTFNVGFDEQFF. The CDR3 nucleotides are TGTGCCAGCAGCCCCAGGGGGACCTTCAACGTGGGCTTTGATGAGCAGTTCTTC.

The chain links TRBV5-4 to TRBJ2-6, with D possibly matching TRBD1 (7 bases). Germline loops: CDR1 SGHNT, CDR2 YYREEE (reference sequence). The CDR3 is 19 residues long. The V end lost 4 bases, the J end lost 0 bases, and 20 bases lay between the germline ends. The chain's CDR3 is CASSQPQGGSSSGANVLTF. The CDR3 nucleotides read TGTGCCAGCAGCCAACCGCAGGGGGGTTCCTCCTCTGGGGCCAACGTCCTGACTTTC.

V and J are TRBV10-2 and TRBJ2-2; 7 bases fit TRBD2. Germline lookup yields CDR1 WSHSY and CDR2 SAAADI. This CDR3 region has 15 residues. Trimming cost V 6 bases and J 5 bases; bases outside gene matches: 9. The CDR3 DNA is TGCGCCAGCAGACGGGCGAGGGGAGGGACCGGGGAGCTGTTTTTT. It translates to CASRRARGGTGELFF.

The gene calls are TRBV7-6 and TRBJ2-3; D gene uncertain. The CDR3 loop spans 14 amino acids. Germline CDR1 SGHVS, CDR2 FNYEAQ. The V gene lost 0 bases and the J gene lost 2 bases, with 6 bases spanning the gap. The chain's CDR3 is CASSLAPDTDTQYF. CDR3 bases: TGTGCCAGCAGCTTAGCGCCAGACACAGATACGCAGTATTTT.